Presented here are 9 T cell receptor beta chains from one specimen sequenced in a study of cytomegalovirus exposure and HLA in healthy donors. Researchers ran the PCR with 60 Vbeta and 13 Jbeta primers. Assay used: immunoSEQ multiplex PCR; TCRdb lists only in-frame clones, some missing. The table records about 150,000 clones, roughly 83% of them present only once. The source material was PBMCs. These receptors came from a woman between 18 and 29 years old in good health and CMV-seronegative.

The chain joins TRBV18 to TRBJ1-5; D is unclear. Trimming left V 4 bases short and J 0 bases short, with 13 bases between. The germline CDR1 and CDR2 sequences are KGHSH and LQKENI. This CDR3 comprises 16 residues. Here the CDR3 reads CASSLGGYYSNQPQHF. The CDR3 nucleotides read TGTGCCAGCTCACTGGGAGGGTACTATAGCAATCAGCCCCAGCATTTT.

The J gene is TRBJ2-1, the V gene TRBV5-1; possibly TRBD1 for D (6 bases). Trimming pared 1 base from V and 7 bases from J, leaving 18 bases between. Germline V lookup: CDR1 SGHRS, CDR2 YFSETQ. This CDR3 region has 16 residues. This CDR3 is CASSLYGQRNINEQFF. In nucleotides, the CDR3 is TGCGCCAGCAGCTTGTACGGACAGCGTAATATAAATGAGCAGTTCTTC.

V is TRBV5-1 and J is TRBJ2-3; the match to TRBD1 covers 11 bases. Germline V gene sequence: CDR1 SGHRS, CDR2 YFSETQ. After removal of 0 bases from V and 2 bases from J, the junction contained 5 bases not matched to a gene. This CDR3 contains 17 residues. CDR3 loop: CASSLGGGQGATDTQYF. The CDR3 DNA is TGCGCCAGCAGCTTGGGGGGTGGACAGGGGGCCACAGATACGCAGTATTTT.

V and J are TRBV6-1 and TRBJ1-5; D call uncertain. V shed 0 bases and J shed 3 bases, with 6 bases lying between them. The CDR3 loop spans 14 amino acids. CDR1 MNHNS and CDR2 SASEGT come from the germline V gene. The CDR3 DNA is TGTGCCAGCAGTGAAGCGGGCCACAATCAGCCCCAGCATTTT. It specifies CASSEAGHNQPQHF.

The chain recombines TRBV5-1 with TRBJ2-7; TRBD1 matches 7 bases. CDR3 size: 13 residues. V shed 5 bases and J 2 bases; nucleotides not matched to a gene: 4. Germline CDR1 SGHRS, CDR2 YFSETQ. This CDR3 reads CASRDRPAYEQYF. The CDR3, as DNA: TGCGCCAGCAGGGACAGGCCCGCCTACGAGCAGTACTTC.

The chain employs TRBV6-1 and TRBJ1-5; D is possibly TRBD1 (5 bases). CDR3 length equals 17 residues. CDR1 MNHNS and CDR2 SASEGT come from the germline V gene. V lost 2 bases and J lost 2, with 16 bases in between. The CDR3 bases are TGTGCCAGCAGTGAACGATACGCCCAGGGTCGCAATCAGCCCCAGCATTTT. Amino acids: CASSERYAQGRNQPQHF.

The V gene is TRBV30, the J gene TRBJ2-7; 9 bases match TRBD1. This CDR3 spans 13 amino acids. Unmatched junction bases numbered 12, after V lost 8 bases and J lost 7 bases. Per the germline V gene, CDR1 is GTSNPN and CDR2 is SVGIG (reference sequence). The CDR3 is CAILDRGAGEQYF. The CDR3 DNA sequence: TGTGCCATCCTGGACAGGGGCGCGGGGGAGCAGTACTTC.

CDR3 sequence reads: CSARDHGGYTF. Written as DNA, the CDR3 is TGCAGTGCTAGAGATCATGGCGGCTACACCTTC. The J gene is TRBJ1-2, the V gene TRBV20-1; D is ambiguous. V lost 0 bases, J lost 8 bases, and 7 bases lay in between. Germline V CDR1 and CDR2: DFQATT, SNEGSKA (reference sequence). This CDR3 is built from 11 residues.

The chain uses TRBV5-5 and TRBJ2-5; D might be TRBD2 (6 bases). The end of the DNA aligns better with TRBJ2-7, so the J call may be wrong. CDR1 is SGHKS, CDR2 YYEKEE, per germline (reference sequence). CDR3 length: 15 residues. CDR3 in amino acids: CASSLAGGSTYEQYF. CDR3 sequence (DNA): TGTGCCAGCAGCTTGGCCGGGGGTTCAACCTACGAGCAGTACTTC.